The subject of this entry is one T cell receptor (beta chain). The CDR3 runs 16 residues. V shed 0 bases and J 5 bases; nucleotides not matched to a gene: 6. Germline V CDR1 and CDR2: MRHNA, SNTAGT. The source of the sample is a study of cytomegalovirus exposure and HLA in healthy donors. It was with 60 Vbeta and 13 Jbeta primers that the PCR ran. TCRdb's copy holds only in-frame clones and misses some; the assay was immunoSEQ multiplex PCR. The table has about 110,000 clones, over 70% seen once. This sequence originates from a man between 40 and 49 years old in good health and CMV-seronegative. This chain links TRBV6-4 with TRBJ2-5; 10 nucleotides match TRBD2. Sequenced: PBMCs. The CDR3 DNA reads as TGTGCCAGCAGTGACTCAGCGGGGGGGCCCCCGGAGACCCAGTACTTC. Its translation is CASSDSAGGPPETQYF.